Below are 28 T cell receptor beta chains sequenced from a single sample in a study of shared clonotypes between healthy human individuals. The protocol was immunoSEQ multiplex PCR, while the TCRdb copy is restricted to in-frame clones and leaves out a portion. The repertoire has some 2,000,000 clones, 90% to 96% of them found once; the top ten carry approximately 0.13%. The sequenced sample was naive CD4+ T cells sorted from blood. Subset in this sample: CD45RA+ positively selected. Receptors originate from a man in his late teens or twenties in good health.

This sequence joins TRBV2 and TRBJ2-6; D gene uncertain. The ends were cut back, 6 bases at V and 0 bases at J, with 3 bases in the middle. Germline assignment: CDR1 SNHLY and CDR2 FYNNEI. CDR3 length: 13 amino acids. The CDR3 DNA reads TGTGCCAGCAGGCTCTCTGGGGCCAACGTCCTGACTTTC. Translating it yields CASRLSGANVLTF.

The chain couples TRBV27 to TRBJ2-7, with D possibly being TRBD1 (6 bases). The CDR3 is 14 residues long. Trimming took 4 bases from V and 6 from J, leaving 16 bases between them. Germline V gene lookup returns CDR1 MNHEY and CDR2 SMNVEV (reference sequence). The CDR3 DNA follows: TGTGCCAGCAGTTCCCTCCGACAGGTCGGCGAGCAGTACTTC. This encodes CASSSLRQVGEQYF.

The chain carries TRBV10-2 and TRBJ2-7, with TRBD1 as a possible D gene (6 bases). This CDR3 spans 13 amino acids. CDR1 is WSHSY and CDR2 is SAAADI in the germline V gene. Trimming cost V 7 bases and J 0 bases, with 10 bases left between them. The DNA of the CDR3 is TGCGCCAGCATAATCAGGGGCTCCTACGAGCAGTACTTC. Translated: CASIIRGSYEQYF.

The genes are TRBV2 and TRBJ2-1; 10 bases are a match to TRBD1. With 5 bases clipped from V and 2 bases from J, the junction kept 3 bases outside the gene matches. The CDR3 loop spans 15 amino acids. Germline loops: CDR1 SNHLY, CDR2 FYNNEI. For the CDR3, the DNA is TGTGCCAGCAGTACCGGGACAGGGGCCTACAATGAGCAGTTCTTC. Translation: CASSTGTGAYNEQFF.

The V call is TRBV30, the J call TRBJ2-7; tentative D call: TRBD2 (6 bases). CDR3 length: 14 residues. Trimming removed 2 bases at V and 4 bases at J, with 15 bases between. The germline gives CDR1 GTSNPN, CDR2 SVGIG (reference sequence). CDR3 DNA: TGTGCCTGGAGTCTCGGGGACGGGGGTTACGAGCAGTACTTC. It is translated as CAWSLGDGGYEQYF.

With respect to this clone: This CDR3 is also generated by other DNA sequences in the sample. CDR3 DNA: TGCGCCAGCAGCTTGGCAAGTACAGATACGCAGTATTTT. Amino acids: CASSLASTDTQYF. The rearrangement joins TRBV5-1 to TRBJ2-3; D gene uncertain. V was trimmed by 0 bases and J by 3 bases, leaving 5 bases between them. The CDR3 is made up of 13 amino acids. CDR1 is SGHRS and CDR2 is YFSETQ in the germline V gene.

The V call is TRBV28, the J call TRBJ1-2; weak D call: TRBD1 (5 bases). The CDR3 totals 12 residues. Trimming took 9 bases from V and 8 from J, leaving 16 bases between them. Per the germline V gene, CDR1 is MDHEN and CDR2 is SYDVKM. The CDR3 spells CASHGTPRGYTF. The CDR3, as DNA: TGTGCCAGTCACGGGACTCCGAGAGGCTACACCTTC.

The V and J genes are TRBV11-2 and TRBJ2-2; 7 positions agree with TRBD1. The junction had 13 bases not matched to a gene; V was cut back by 6 bases and J by 6 bases. Per germline, CDR1 SGHAT and CDR2 FQNNGV. The CDR3 is made up of 16 amino acids. CDR3 bases: TGTGCCAGCAGGACGCCGGTACAGGGGAAGTCCGGGGAGCTGTTTTTT. It is translated as CASRTPVQGKSGELFF.

This clone was observed a handful of times. Other nucleotide sequences in the sample specify the same CDR3. The rearrangement joins TRBV18 to TRBJ1-3, with a weak D call TRBD1 (5 bases). Germline CDR1 reads KGHSH; CDR2 reads LQKENI. V was shortened by 1 base and J by 2 bases, with 6 bases between the two germline ends. The CDR3 is 14 residues long. The CDR3 loop reads CASSPQGTGNTIYF. The CDR3 coding sequence is TGTGCCAGCTCACCACAGGGGACTGGAAACACCATATATTTT.

This chain connects TRBV28 to TRBJ2-5; D is uncertain. V lost 4 bases, J lost 5 bases, and 11 bases lay in between. This CDR3 region has 13 residues. Germline CDR1 and CDR2: MDHEN and SYDVKM. The DNA for the CDR3 is TGTGCCAGCAGTTCCCCCCTTCGGGAGACCCAGTACTTC. It translates to CASSSPLRETQYF. The variable domain in full, completed from reference TRBV28 and TRBJ2-5, reads DVKVTQSSRYLVKRTGEKVFLECVQDMDHENMFWYRQDPGLGLRLIYFSYDVKMKEKGDIPEGYSVSREKKERFSLILESASTNQTSMYLCASSSPLRETQYFGPGTRLLVL.

The chain uses TRBV9 and TRBJ2-3; 10 bases match TRBD2. Trimming cost V 7 bases and J 5 bases; bases outside gene matches: 4. Germline V gene data show CDR1 as SGDLS and CDR2 as YYNGEE. The CDR3 totals 13 residues. CDR3 nucleotides: TGTGCCAGCGGGACTAGCGCCGTAGATACGCAGTATTTT. It specifies CASGTSAVDTQYF. The full variable domain, rest sourced from reference TRBV9 and TRBJ2-3, is DSGVTQTPKHLITATGQRVTLRCSPRSGDLSVYWYQQSLDQGLQFLIQYYNGEERAKGNILERFSAQQFPDLHSELNLSSLELGDSALYFCASGTSAVDTQYFGPGTRLTVL.

J is TRBJ2-5 and V is TRBV18; TRBD1 matches 9 bases. Trimming at V came to 3 bases and at J to 7 bases, leaving 9 bases not matched to a gene. CDR3 length: 15 residues. Per the germline V gene, CDR1 is KGHSH and CDR2 is LQKENI. The CDR3: CASSPGTGNLGTQYF. CDR3 bases: TGTGCCAGCTCACCGGGGACAGGGAATTTGGGGACCCAGTACTTC.

The chain carries TRBV27 and TRBJ2-1; D is unresolved. The V end was cut by 3 bases, the J end by 14 bases, with 17 bases between. Germline V lookup: CDR1 MNHEY, CDR2 SMNVEV (reference sequence). The CDR3 contains 13 residues. The chain's CDR3 is CASSFNPGERKFF. The CDR3 region has the DNA TGTGCCAGCAGTTTTAATCCTGGGGAAAGGAAGTTCTTC.

The V and J genes are TRBV5-1 and TRBJ2-5, with D perhaps given as TRBD1 or TRBD2 (6 bases each). The V and J ends lost 0 bases and 5 bases respectively, with 14 bases between them. The CDR3 is 15 residues long. CDR1 and CDR2 from the germline V gene are SGHRS and YFSETQ. CDR3 loop: CASSLVPGARETQYF. The CDR3 DNA follows: TGCGCCAGCAGCTTGGTTCCGGGGGCCAGGGAGACCCAGTACTTC.

The chain couples TRBV5-8 to TRBJ2-5; weak D call: TRBD2 (5 bases). Germline V gene data show CDR1 as SGHTS and CDR2 as YDEGEE. The V end lost 2 bases, the J end lost 8 bases, and 16 bases lay between the germline ends. The CDR3 has 14 residues. Written as DNA, the CDR3 is TGTGCCAGCAGCTTTGAGGGCTCCCCTAAAACCCAGTACTTC. Its protein product is CASSFEGSPKTQYF. Using reference TRBV5-8 and TRBJ2-5 for the parts outside the CDR3, the full variable domain is EAGVTQSPTHLIKTRGQQATLRCSPISGHTSVYWYQQALGLGLQFLLWYDEGEERNRGNFPPRFSGRQFPNYSSELNVNALELEDSALYLCASSFEGSPKTQYFGPGTRLLVL.

The chain uses TRBV10-3 and TRBJ2-7; 9 bases map to TRBD1. V was clipped by 0 bases and J by 9 bases; unmatched bases: 12. This CDR3 has 16 residues. Germline lookup yields CDR1 ENHRY and CDR2 SYGVKD. The CDR3 here is CAISESIGTGSFAQYF. CDR3 coding DNA: TGTGCCATCAGTGAGTCGATAGGGACAGGGTCGTTTGCGCAGTACTTC.

The rearrangement links TRBV5-1 to TRBJ1-1, with 8 positions matching TRBD1. Germline CDR1 is SGHRS and CDR2 is YFSETQ. V gave up 0 bases and J gave up 5 bases; unmatched junction bases: 6. CDR3 size: 15 residues. CDR3 sequence (DNA): TGCGCCAGCAGCTTGGACAGGGGGGCGGGTACTGAAGCTTTCTTT. This translates into CASSLDRGAGTEAFF.

The chain couples TRBV6-1 to TRBJ1-4; D is unclear. CDR1 and CDR2 from the germline V gene are MNHNS and SASEGT. V gave up 4 bases and J gave up 8 bases, with 14 bases separating them. This CDR3 is 14 amino acids long. CDR3 sequence (DNA): TGTGCCAGCAGTGTCCCGCCATGGGGAGAAAAACTGTTTTTT. Its protein product is CASSVPPWGEKLFF.

The V call is TRBV30, the J call TRBJ1-6; no clear D. This CDR3 contains 14 residues. CDR1 and CDR2 from the germline V gene are GTSNPN and SVGIG (reference sequence). For the CDR3, the DNA is TGTGCTCGGACCGGGCAGGCCTATAATTCACCCCTCCACTTT. It specifies CARTGQAYNSPLHF.

This chain links TRBV27 with TRBJ1-5; D is unclear. With 2 bases removed from V and 9 bases from J, the gap between germline ends came to 14 bases. Germline V CDR1 and CDR2: MNHEY, SMNVEV (reference sequence). The CDR3 is made up of 14 amino acids. The CDR3 DNA sequence: TGTGCCAGCAGTTTAGAGGGCGGCCTAAGGCCCCAGCATTTT. Translating gives CASSLEGGLRPQHF.

This clone was picked up a small number of times. CDR3 bases: TGTGCCAGCAGTCCCCCTCGGCTTTGGACTCTCATTTATAATTCACCCCTCCACTTT. Its protein product is CASSPPRLWTLIYNSPLHF. This chain connects TRBV11-3 to TRBJ1-6; no clear D. V lost 6 bases and J 4 bases, leaving 25 bases between the germline ends. CDR1 SGHNT and CDR2 YENEEA come from the germline V gene. The CDR3 runs 19 residues. The entire variable domain, with the rest obtained from reference TRBV11-3 and TRBJ1-6, is as follows: EAGVVQSPRYKIIEKKQPVAFWCNPISGHNTLYWYLQNLGQGPELLIRYENEEAVDDSQLPKDRFSAERLKGVDSTLKIQPAELGDSAVYLCASSPPRLWTLIYNSPLHFGNGTRLTVT.

V is TRBV6-5 and J is TRBJ1-2; D is unclear. CDR3 length equals 13 residues. Deletions cut 8 bases from V and 4 bases from J, with 14 bases between. Germline loops: CDR1 MNHEY, CDR2 SVGAGI. The chain's CDR3 is CASRTGSRYGYTF. In DNA form, the CDR3 reads TGTGCCAGCCGCACCGGGAGCCGCTATGGCTACACCTTC.

The rearrangement uses TRBV7-2 and TRBJ1-2; 7 nucleotides agree with TRBD1. Looked up from germline, CDR1 is SGHTA and CDR2 is FQGNSA. The CDR3 has 13 amino acids. The J segment lost 4 bases and the V segment lost 5 bases, leaving 4 bases of the junction unmatched. The CDR3 region is CASSTGQTYGYTF. The CDR3 bases are TGTGCCAGCAGCACGGGACAGACCTATGGCTACACCTTC.

The V and J genes are TRBV5-1 and TRBJ2-7; D unclear. The V gene's germline CDR1 is SGHRS and CDR2 YFSETQ. V dropped 3 bases and J dropped 2 bases, with 6 bases sitting between them. The CDR3 totals 12 residues. CDR3 DNA sequence: TGCGCCAGCAGCTCTCACCCCTACGAGCAGTACTTC. Protein product: CASSSHPYEQYF.

A remark on this clone: Other DNA variants within this sample encode the same CDR3. This chain uses TRBV30 with TRBJ1-5; no firm D call. CDR1 and CDR2 (germline): GTSNPN, SVGIG (reference sequence). Trimming shortened V by 2 bases and J by 4 bases, and 9 bases separated the two germline ends. The CDR3 totals 13 residues. In DNA form, the CDR3 reads TGTGCCTGGAGTACGGCGGCGAATCAGCCCCAGCATTTT. This codes for CAWSTAANQPQHF.

The CDR3 DNA sequence: TGTGCCAGTAGTAAGGGACAGTGGAATCAGCCCCAGCATTTT. It translates to CASSKGQWNQPQHF. The chain couples TRBV19 to TRBJ1-5; the match to TRBD1 covers 7 bases. V gave up 4 bases and J gave up 4 bases; unmatched junction bases: 4. The CDR3 covers 14 residues. The germline V gene encodes CDR1 LNHDA and CDR2 SQIVND (reference sequence).

The gene calls are TRBV28 and TRBJ2-7, with 10 positions matching TRBD2. This CDR3 has 16 amino acids. Germline trimming cut 4 bases from V and 0 bases from J; bases unmatched to any gene: 6. CDR1 and CDR2 (germline): MDHEN, SYDVKM. The CDR3 bases are TGTGCCAGCAGTTCTGGGACTAGCGTTTTCTCCTACGAGCAGTACTTC. Protein: CASSSGTSVFSYEQYF.

The chain links TRBV6-6 to TRBJ1-1, with D unclear. Between the trimmed V and J ends, which lost 5 bases and 2 bases, there was a span of 9 bases. Looked up from germline, CDR1 is MNHNY and CDR2 is SVGAGI (reference sequence). This CDR3 is 13 amino acids long. Here the CDR3 reads CASSRKGNTEAFF. CDR3 nucleotides: TGTGCCAGCAGTAGGAAGGGTAACACTGAAGCTTTCTTT.